This TCR beta chain came from a study of blood T cells in healthy people across ages. Study-wide results and limits: Comparison with aged donors showed that long-lived donors had more naive CD4+ cells and higher diversity. A roughly linear fall in TCR beta diversity per million T cells was seen with increasing age.

To note about this clonotype: Its antigen is as yet unknown.

Germline V lookup: CDR1 DFQATT, CDR2 SNEGSKA (reference sequence). The CDR3 consists of 14 residues. The germline V and J ends were trimmed by 0 bases and 1 base, with 8 bases remaining between them. A second PCR of about 7 to 12 cycles used a sample-barcoded 5' primer and a J-beta primer mix. Each cDNA molecule carried a tag from a template-switch adaptor that contained 12 random nucleotides. Each CDR3 protein gets one entry after TCRdb re-called the 5' RACE reads with MiXCR. The sample carries 980,000 or so distinct CDR3 sequences, about 48% recorded once. The TCR originated in a man aged 25 to 45 in good health. The chain uses TRBV20-1 and TRBJ2-3; no clear D gene. Sequenced: blood. The CDR3 sequence: CSARENDGTDTQYF. DNA of the CDR3: TGCAGTGCTAGAGAAAATGATGGCACAGATACGCAGTATTTT.